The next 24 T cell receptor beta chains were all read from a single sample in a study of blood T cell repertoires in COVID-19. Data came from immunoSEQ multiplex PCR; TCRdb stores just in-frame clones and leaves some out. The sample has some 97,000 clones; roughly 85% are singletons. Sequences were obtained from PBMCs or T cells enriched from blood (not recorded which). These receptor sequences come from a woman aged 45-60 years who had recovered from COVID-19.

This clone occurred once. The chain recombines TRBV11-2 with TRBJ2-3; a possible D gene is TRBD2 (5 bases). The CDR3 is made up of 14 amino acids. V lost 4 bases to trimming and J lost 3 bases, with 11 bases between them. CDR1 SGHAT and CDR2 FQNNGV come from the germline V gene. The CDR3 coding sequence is TGTGCCAGCAGCTCGTGGACTCAGACAGATACGCAGTATTTT. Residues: CASSSWTQTDTQYF.

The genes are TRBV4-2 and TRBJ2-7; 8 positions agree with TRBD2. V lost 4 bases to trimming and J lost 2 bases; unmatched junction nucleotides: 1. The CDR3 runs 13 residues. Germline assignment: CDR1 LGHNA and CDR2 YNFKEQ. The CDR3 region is CASSPGGAYEQYF. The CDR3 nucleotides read TGTGCCAGCAGCCCCGGGGGGGCCTACGAGCAGTACTTC.

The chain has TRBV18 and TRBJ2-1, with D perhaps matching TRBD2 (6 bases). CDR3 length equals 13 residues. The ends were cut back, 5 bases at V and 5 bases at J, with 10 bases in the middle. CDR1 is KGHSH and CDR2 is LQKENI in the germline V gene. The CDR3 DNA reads TGTGCCAGCTCAGGGGGACTCAACAATGAGCAGTTCTTC. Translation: CASSGGLNNEQFF.

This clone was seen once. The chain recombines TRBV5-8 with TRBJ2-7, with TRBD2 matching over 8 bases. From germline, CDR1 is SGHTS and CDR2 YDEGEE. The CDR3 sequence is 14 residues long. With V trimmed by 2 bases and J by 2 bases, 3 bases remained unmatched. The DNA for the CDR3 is TGTGCCAGCAGCTTTAGCGGGGCAGCCTACGAGCAGTACTTC. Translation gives CASSFSGAAYEQYF.

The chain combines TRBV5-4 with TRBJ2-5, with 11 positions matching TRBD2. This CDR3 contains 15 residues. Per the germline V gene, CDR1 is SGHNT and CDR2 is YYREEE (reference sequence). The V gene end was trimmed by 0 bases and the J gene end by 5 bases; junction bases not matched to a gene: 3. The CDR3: CASSLDRTSGETQYF. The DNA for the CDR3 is TGTGCCAGCAGCTTGGACAGGACTAGCGGGGAGACCCAGTACTTC.

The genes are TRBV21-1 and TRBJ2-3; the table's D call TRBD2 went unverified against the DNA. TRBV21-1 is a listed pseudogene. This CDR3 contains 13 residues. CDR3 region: CASSNAKSDTQYF. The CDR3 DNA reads TGTGCCAGCAGCAATGCGAAGTCAGATACGCAGTATTTT.

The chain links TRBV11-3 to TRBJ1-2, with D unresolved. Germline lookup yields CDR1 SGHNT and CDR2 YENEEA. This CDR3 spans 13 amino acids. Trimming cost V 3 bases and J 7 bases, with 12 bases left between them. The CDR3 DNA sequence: TGTGCCAGCAGCTTCTCGGCAGGAACTGGCTACACCTTC. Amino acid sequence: CASSFSAGTGYTF.

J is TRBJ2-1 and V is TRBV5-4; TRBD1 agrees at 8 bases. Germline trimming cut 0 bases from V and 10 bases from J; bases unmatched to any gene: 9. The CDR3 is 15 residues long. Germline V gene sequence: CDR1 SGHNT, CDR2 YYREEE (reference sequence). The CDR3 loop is CASSLGGTGIGEQFF. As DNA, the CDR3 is TGTGCCAGCAGCTTGGGGGGGACAGGCATAGGGGAGCAGTTCTTC.

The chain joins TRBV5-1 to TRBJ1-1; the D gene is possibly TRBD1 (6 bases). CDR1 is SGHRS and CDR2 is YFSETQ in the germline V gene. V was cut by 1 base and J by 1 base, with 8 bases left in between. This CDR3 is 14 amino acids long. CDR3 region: CASSLKQGNTEAFF. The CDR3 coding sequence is TGCGCCAGCAGCTTGAAACAGGGGAACACTGAAGCTTTCTTT.

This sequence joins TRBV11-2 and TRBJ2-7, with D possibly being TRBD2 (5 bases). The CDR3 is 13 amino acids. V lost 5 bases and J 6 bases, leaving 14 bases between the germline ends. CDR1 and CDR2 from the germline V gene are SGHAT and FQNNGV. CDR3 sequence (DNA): TGTGCCAGCAGCAAAGACGGGATCGGCGAGCAGTACTTC. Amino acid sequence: CASSKDGIGEQYF.

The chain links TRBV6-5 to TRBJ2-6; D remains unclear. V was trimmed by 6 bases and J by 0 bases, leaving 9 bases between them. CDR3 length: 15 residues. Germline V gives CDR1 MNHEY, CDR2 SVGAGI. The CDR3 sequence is CASSLASSGANVLTF. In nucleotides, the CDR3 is TGTGCCAGCAGCCTCGCCAGCTCTGGGGCCAACGTCCTGACTTTC.

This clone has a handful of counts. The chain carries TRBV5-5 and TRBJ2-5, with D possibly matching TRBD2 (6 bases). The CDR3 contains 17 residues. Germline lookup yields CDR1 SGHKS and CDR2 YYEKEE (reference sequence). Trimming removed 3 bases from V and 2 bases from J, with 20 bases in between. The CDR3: CASSSTSRGTGQETQYF. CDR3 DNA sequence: TGTGCCAGCAGCTCCACAAGCCGTGGGACTGGGCAAGAGACCCAGTACTTC.

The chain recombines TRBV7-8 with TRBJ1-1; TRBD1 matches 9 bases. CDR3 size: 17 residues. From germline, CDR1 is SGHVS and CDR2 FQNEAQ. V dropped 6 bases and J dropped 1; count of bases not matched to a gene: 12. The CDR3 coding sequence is TGTGCCAGCAGTAGCCGCCCGGGACAGGGAACGAACACTGAAGCTTTCTTT. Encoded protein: CASSSRPGQGTNTEAFF.

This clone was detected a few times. DNA of the CDR3: TGTGCCAGCAGTTTATTTGGTACTAGCGGAGATAGCTCCTACAATGAGCAGTTCTTC. This gives the protein CASSLFGTSGDSSYNEQFF. V and J are TRBV28 and TRBJ2-1, with 8 bases fitting TRBD2. The V gene's germline CDR1 is MDHEN and CDR2 SYDVKM. The CDR3 covers 19 residues. With 1 base clipped from V and 0 bases from J, the junction kept 11 bases outside the gene matches.

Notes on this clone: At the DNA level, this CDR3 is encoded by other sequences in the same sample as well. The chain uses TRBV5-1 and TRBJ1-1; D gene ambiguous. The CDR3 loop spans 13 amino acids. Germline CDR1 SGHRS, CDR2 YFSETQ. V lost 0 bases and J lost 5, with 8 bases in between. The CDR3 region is CASSLVRGTEAFF. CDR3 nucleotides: TGCGCCAGCAGCTTGGTTCGGGGTACTGAAGCTTTCTTT.

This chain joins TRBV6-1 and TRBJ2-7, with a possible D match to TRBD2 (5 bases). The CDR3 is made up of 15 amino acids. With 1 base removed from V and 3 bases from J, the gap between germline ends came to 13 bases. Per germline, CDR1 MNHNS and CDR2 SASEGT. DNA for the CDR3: TGTGCCAGCAGTGAAGTAATGGCTAGCAGCTACGAGCAGTACTTC. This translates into CASSEVMASSYEQYF.

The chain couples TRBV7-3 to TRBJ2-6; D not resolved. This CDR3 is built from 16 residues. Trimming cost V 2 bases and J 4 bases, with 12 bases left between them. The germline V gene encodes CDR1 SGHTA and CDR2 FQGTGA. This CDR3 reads CASSLAAGAGANVLTF. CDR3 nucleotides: TGTGCCAGCAGCTTAGCGGCCGGCGCCGGGGCCAACGTCCTGACTTTC.

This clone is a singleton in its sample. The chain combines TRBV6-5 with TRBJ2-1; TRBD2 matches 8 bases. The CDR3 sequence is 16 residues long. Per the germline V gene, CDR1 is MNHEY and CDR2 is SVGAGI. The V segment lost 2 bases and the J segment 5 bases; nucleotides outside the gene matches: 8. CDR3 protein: CASSYDTGGSDNEQFF. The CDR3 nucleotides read TGTGCCAGCAGTTACGACACGGGGGGGTCCGACAATGAGCAGTTCTTC.

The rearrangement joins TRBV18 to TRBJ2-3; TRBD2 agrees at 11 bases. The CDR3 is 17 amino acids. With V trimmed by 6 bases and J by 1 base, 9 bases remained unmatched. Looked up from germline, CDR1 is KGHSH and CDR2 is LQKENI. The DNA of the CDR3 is TGTGCCAGCTCCCGGGCTAGCGGGGGGTACGGCACAGATACGCAGTATTTT. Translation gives CASSRASGGYGTDTQYF.

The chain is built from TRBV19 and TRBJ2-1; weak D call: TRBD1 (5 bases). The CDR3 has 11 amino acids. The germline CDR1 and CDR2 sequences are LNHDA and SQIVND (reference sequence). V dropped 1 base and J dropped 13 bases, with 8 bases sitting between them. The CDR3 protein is CASSIVGHQFF. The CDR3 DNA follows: TGTGCCAGTAGTATAGTTGGACACCAGTTCTTC.

The CDR3 coding sequence is TGTGCCAGCAGCTTTTACGGGACTACGAGTAAGAGGTACGAGCAGTACTTC. Protein: CASSFYGTTSKRYEQYF. This chain links TRBV7-8 with TRBJ2-7, with 7 bases identical to TRBD2. This CDR3 has 17 residues. Germline CDR1 is SGHVS and CDR2 is FQNEAQ. Trimming cost V 3 bases and J 4 bases; bases outside gene matches: 15.

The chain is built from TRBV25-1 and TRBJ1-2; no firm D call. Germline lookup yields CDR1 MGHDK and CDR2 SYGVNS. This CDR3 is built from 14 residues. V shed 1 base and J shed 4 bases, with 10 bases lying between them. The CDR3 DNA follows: TGTGCCAGCAGTGAATCAGGTCCAGGCTATGGCTACACCTTC. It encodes CASSESGPGYGYTF.

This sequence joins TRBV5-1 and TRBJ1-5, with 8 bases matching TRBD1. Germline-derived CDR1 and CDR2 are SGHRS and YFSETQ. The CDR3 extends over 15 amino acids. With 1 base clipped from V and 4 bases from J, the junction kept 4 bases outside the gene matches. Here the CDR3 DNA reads TGCGCCAGCAGCTTGTGGACAGGGAGGAATCAGCCCCAGCATTTT. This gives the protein CASSLWTGRNQPQHF.

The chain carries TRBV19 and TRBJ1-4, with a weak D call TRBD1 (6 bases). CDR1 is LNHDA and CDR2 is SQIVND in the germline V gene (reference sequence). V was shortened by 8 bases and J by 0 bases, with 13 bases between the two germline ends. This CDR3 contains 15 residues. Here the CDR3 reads CASGVGQTTNEKLFF. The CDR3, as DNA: TGTGCCAGTGGTGTGGGACAAACAACTAATGAAAAACTGTTTTTT.